The following is a T cell receptor (beta chain) sequence with its context. This clonotype was seen repeatedly, ten times or more. What this receptor recognizes is not known. A junction end diverges from the germline sequence, so it may reflect a read error. This record comes from a study of blood T cells in healthy people across ages (dated by TCRdb to 2015 to 2017). Study-wide context: Template switching captured roughly one uniquely barcoded TCR beta cDNA molecule per two T cells in model experiments. The study measured age-related changes in TCR beta repertoire diversity using deep sequencing normalized with unique cDNA molecular identifiers. The donors were split into four age groups: young (average 16 years), middle-aged (around 40), aged (approximately 60) and long-lived (over 80). To avoid experimental bias, donors of different ages were distributed randomly across sequencing lanes. Two additional independent replicas of 1 million unique cDNA reads from the same blood draw were analyzed for two donors (one aged 18 to 30 and one aged 80 or older). Results the study describes overall, beyond this receptor: Because profiling used bulk unsorted PBMCs, naive and antigen-experienced compartments could not be compared conclusively. Because donor CMV infection status was unknown, age-related changes in expanded clonotypes were potentially confounded. A strong correlation was found between observed TCR beta diversity and the percentage of naive T cells measured by flow cytometry. As age increased, observed TCR beta diversity per million T cells dropped in a roughly linear way, and a significant reduction was already evident by age 40. Estimates of total diversity from one million sequenced T cells were regarded as lower bounds and underestimates. Compared with the aged group, the long-lived group had more naive CD4+ T cells, fewer expanded clones and increased TCR diversity, a pattern suggesting age selection.

Library construction relied on 5' RACE. A second PCR of roughly 6 to 11 cycles was run with a J-beta primer mix and a sample-barcoded 5' primer. A template-switch 5' adaptor carrying 12 random nucleotides introduced a unique molecular identifier onto each TCR beta cDNA molecule. Each sample yielded at least 2.5 million CDR3-containing paired-end reads. All of the RNA was converted into first-strand cDNA using the Mint cDNA synthesis kit, with a TRBC-specific oligonucleotide serving as the primer. All cDNA was treated with uracil-DNA glycosylase and then went through a first 18-cycle PCR with the universal primers M1SS and BC2_uni_R. In the authors' own workflow: For normalization, 1 million high-quality reads, each with a distinct molecular identifier, were randomly selected from each sample. Instead of being binned into consensus sequences, reads that shared molecular identifiers were thrown out. CDR3 identification, clonotype clustering and error correction used MiTCR with a Q25 quality threshold and the strictest error-elimination algorithm. Lower-bound total TCR beta diversity was estimated with a nonparametric unseen species model using Euler transformation. The public reads were quality trimmed at Q25 with fastp and then assembled into clones with MiXCR by TCRdb, keeping productive beta chains. Entries are consolidated by CDR3 protein sequence, retaining the most common genes and DNA. TCRdb, not the original authors, processed these V and J calls. The sample records around 2 million distinct CDR3 sequences, 35% to 50% of which are singletons. The top ten clones comprise approximately 22% of the sample.

The 39 donors, aged about 6 to 95 years, were systemically healthy Caucasian individuals from Russia. Each donor gave about 9.8 milliliters of peripheral blood, drawn into EDTA-treated Vacutainer tubes. Ficoll-Paque density-gradient centrifugation was used to isolate PBMCs, with at least 6 million obtained per sample. Trizol reagent was used to extract total RNA from the PBMCs, yielding at least 5 micrograms per sample. The percentages of naive CD45RAhigh/CD27high T cells were determined by flow cytometry on a PBMC aliquot from every donor. The CDR3 contains 12 residues, cysteine and phenylalanine counted. Only the CDR3 region is kept as DNA, spanning 36 bases read in frame from base 1.

This clonotype originated in a human donor in good health. Source material: blood. The chain is encoded by TRBV12-3 or TRBV12-4 joined to TRBJ1-1, with the D gene not clear enough to name. The DNA sequence reads TGCGCCAGCAGCTTGCTCGGCACTGAAGCTTTCTTT. The encoded protein is CASSLLGTEAFF.